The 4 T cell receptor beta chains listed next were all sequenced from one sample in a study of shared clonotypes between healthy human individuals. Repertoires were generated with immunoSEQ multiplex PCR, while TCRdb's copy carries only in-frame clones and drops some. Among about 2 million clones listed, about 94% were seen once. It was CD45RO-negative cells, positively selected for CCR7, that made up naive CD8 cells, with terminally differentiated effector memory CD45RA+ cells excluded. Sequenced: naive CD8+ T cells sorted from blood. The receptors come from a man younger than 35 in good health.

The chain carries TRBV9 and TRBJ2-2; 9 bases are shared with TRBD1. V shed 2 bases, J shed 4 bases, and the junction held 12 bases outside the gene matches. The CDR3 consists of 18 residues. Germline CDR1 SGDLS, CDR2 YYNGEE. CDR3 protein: CASSVRDRAQAGTGELFF. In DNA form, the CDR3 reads TGTGCCAGCAGCGTCCGGGACAGGGCCCAAGCGGGCACCGGGGAGCTGTTTTTT.

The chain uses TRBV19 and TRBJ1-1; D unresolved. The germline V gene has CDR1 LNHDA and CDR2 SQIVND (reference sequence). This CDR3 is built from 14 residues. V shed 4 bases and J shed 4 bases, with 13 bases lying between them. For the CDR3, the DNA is TGTGCCAGTAGTAAACTGGTTGGGATCACTGAAGCTTTCTTT. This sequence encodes CASSKLVGITEAFF. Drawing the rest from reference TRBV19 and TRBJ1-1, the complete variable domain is DGGITQSPKYLFRKEGQNVTLSCEQNLNHDAMYWYRQDPGQGLRLIYYSQIVNDFQKGDIAEGYSVSREKKESFPLTVTSAQKNPTAFYLCASSKLVGITEAFFGQGTRLTVV.

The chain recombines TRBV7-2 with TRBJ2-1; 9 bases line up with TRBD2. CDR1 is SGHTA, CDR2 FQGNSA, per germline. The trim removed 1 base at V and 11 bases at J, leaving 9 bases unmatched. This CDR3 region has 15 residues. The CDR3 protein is CASSLEVASGDKQFF. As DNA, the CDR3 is TGTGCCAGCAGCTTAGAGGTTGCTAGCGGGGATAAGCAGTTCTTC. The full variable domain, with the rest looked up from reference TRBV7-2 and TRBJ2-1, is GAGVSQSPSNKVTEKGKDVELRCDPISGHTALYWYRQSLGQGLEFLIYFQGNSAPDKSGLPSDRFSAERTGGSVSTLTIQRTQQEDSAVYLCASSLEVASGDKQFFGPGTRLTVL.

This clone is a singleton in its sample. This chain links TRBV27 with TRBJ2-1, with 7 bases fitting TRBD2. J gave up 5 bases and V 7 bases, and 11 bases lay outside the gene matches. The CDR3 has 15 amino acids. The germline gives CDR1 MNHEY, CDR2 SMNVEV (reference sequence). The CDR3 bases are TGTGCCAGCACCCCAGTGGGCGGGGGTAACAATGAGCAGTTCTTC. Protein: CASTPVGGGNNEQFF.